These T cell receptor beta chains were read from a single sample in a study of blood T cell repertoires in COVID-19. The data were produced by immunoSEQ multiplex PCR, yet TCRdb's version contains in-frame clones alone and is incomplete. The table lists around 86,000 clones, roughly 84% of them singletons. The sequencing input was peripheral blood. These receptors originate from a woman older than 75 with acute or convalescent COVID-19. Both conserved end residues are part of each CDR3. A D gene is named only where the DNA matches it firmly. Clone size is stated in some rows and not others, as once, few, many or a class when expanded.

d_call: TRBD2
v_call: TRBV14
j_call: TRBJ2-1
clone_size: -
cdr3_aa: CASSPPASGRFSEQFF
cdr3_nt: TGTGCCAGCAGCCCTCCGGCTAGCGGGAGGTTTAGTGAGCAGTTCTTC

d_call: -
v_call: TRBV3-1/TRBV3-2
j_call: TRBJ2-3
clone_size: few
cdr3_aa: CASSDLRDTQYF
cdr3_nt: TGTGCCAGCAGCGACCTGCGGGATACGCAGTATTTT

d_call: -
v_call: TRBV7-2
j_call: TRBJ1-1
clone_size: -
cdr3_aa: CASSFGGRSTEAFF
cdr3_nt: TGTGCCAGCAGCTTTGGGGGCAGGAGCACTGAAGCTTTCTTT

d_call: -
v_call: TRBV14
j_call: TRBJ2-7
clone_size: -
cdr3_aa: CASSQGRTPPYEQYF
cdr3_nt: TGTGCCAGCAGCCAAGGCAGAACCCCCCCCTACGAGCAGTACTTC

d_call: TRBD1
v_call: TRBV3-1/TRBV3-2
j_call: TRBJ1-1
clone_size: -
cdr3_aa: CASSQGQGGTEAFF
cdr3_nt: TGTGCCAGCAGCCAGGGACAGGGTGGGACTGAAGCTTTCTTT

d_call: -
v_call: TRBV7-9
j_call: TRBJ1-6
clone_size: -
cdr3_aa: CASSSATSGHSHNSPLHF
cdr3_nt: TGTGCCAGCAGCTCCGCTACTTCAGGACACTCCCATAATTCACCCCTCCACTTT

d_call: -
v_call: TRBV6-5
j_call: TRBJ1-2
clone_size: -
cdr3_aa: CASTPPGETYGYTF
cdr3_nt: TGTGCCAGCACCCCACCAGGGGAGACCTATGGCTACACCTTC

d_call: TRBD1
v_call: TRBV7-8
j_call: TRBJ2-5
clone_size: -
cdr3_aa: CASRKGQARETQYF
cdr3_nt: TGTGCCAGCAGGAAGGGACAGGCCAGGGAGACCCAGTACTTC

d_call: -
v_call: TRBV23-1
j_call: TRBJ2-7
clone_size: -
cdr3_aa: CASSHDGGTGSKEQYF
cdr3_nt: TGCGCCAGCAGTCACGACGGGGGGACAGGCTCAAAGGAGCAGTACTTC

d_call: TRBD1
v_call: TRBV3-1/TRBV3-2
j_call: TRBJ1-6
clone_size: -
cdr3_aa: CASSQDRSRDRGGSSYNSPLHF
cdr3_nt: TGTGCCAGCAGCCAAGATCGCAGCCGGGACAGGGGGGGAAGCTCCTATAATTCACCCCTCCACTTT